The next 24 T cell receptor beta chains were all read from a single sample in a study of beta chain features in type 1 diabetes. cDNA synthesis used the whole RNA isolate, giving expressed TCRB sequences. Here immunoSEQ multiplex PCR was the method, and the copy in TCRdb shows in-frame clones only, minus some. There are about 620,000 clones in the sample; roughly a sixth occur only once, and about 0.087% lies in the top ten. Sequencing input: naive CD4+ T cells from blood. These receptors originate from a man aged 18-30 years in good health.

The chain carries TRBV4-3 and TRBJ1-4, with D hard to call. Germline assignment: CDR1 LGHNA and CDR2 YSLEER. The V end lost 0 bases, the J end lost 3 bases, and 8 bases lay between the germline ends. CDR3 length: 15 amino acids. The CDR3 bases are TGCGCCAGCAGCCAAGAGAGACGGCCTAATGAAAAACTGTTTTTT. This sequence encodes CASSQERRPNEKLFF.

The rearrangement uses TRBV4-3 and TRBJ1-4, with D possibly being TRBD1 (6 bases). V was pared by 5 bases and J by 1 base, with 14 bases between. This CDR3 has 16 amino acids. Germline V gene data show CDR1 as LGHNA and CDR2 as YSLEER. The CDR3, as DNA: TGCGCCAGCAGCTCTACAGGGTTTGGAACTAATGAAAAACTGTTTTTT. Its translation is CASSSTGFGTNEKLFF.

The V call is TRBV9, the J call TRBJ2-7, with D possibly matching TRBD1 (5 bases). CDR1 is SGDLS, CDR2 YYNGEE, per germline. With 3 bases removed from V and 7 bases from J, the gap between germline ends came to 11 bases. This CDR3 has 12 amino acids. The CDR3 sequence is CASSGDRGEQYF. In nucleotides, the CDR3 is TGTGCCAGCAGCGGAGATAGGGGTGAGCAGTACTTC.

This clone was observed a few times. The chain is built from TRBV5-1 and TRBJ2-3; D is possibly TRBD1 (6 bases). Germline assignment: CDR1 SGHRS and CDR2 YFSETQ. This CDR3 region has 13 residues. V shed 4 bases and J shed 5 bases, with 11 bases lying between them. CDR3 sequence (DNA): TGCGCCAGCAGCGGGCGACAGGAAGATACGCAGTATTTT. Protein sequence: CASSGRQEDTQYF.

This clone was detected only a few times. This sequence joins TRBV5-1 and TRBJ2-2, with TRBD1 matching 9 bases. This CDR3 has 17 residues. The V and J ends lost 3 bases and 1 base, in that order; junction bases with no gene match: 7. The germline gives CDR1 SGHRS, CDR2 YFSETQ. For the CDR3, the DNA is TGCGCCAGCAGCTGGGGACAGGGAGCAAAGAACACCGGGGAGCTGTTTTTT. Translating gives CASSWGQGAKNTGELFF. Drawing the rest from reference TRBV5-1 and TRBJ2-2, the complete variable domain is KAGVTQTPRYLIKTRGQQVTLSCSPISGHRSVSWYQQTPGQGLQFLFEYFSETQRNKGNFPGRFSGRQFSNSRSEMNVSTLELGDSALYLCASSWGQGAKNTGELFFGEGSRLTVL.

The chain recombines TRBV7-2 with TRBJ2-1; no clear D. This CDR3 has 14 amino acids. Germline CDR1 is SGHTA and CDR2 is FQGNSA. The V end was cut by 2 bases, the J end by 1 base, with 6 bases between. DNA of the CDR3: TGTGCCAGCAGCTTATACCAATCCTACAATGAGCAGTTCTTC. This gives the protein CASSLYQSYNEQFF.

This rearrangement joins TRBV6-4 to TRBJ2-7; no clear D gene. Germline CDR1 is MRHNA and CDR2 is SNTAGT. V shed 0 bases and J shed 6 bases, with 6 bases lying between them. This CDR3 contains 12 residues. CDR3 sequence: CASSDSGFEQYF. The CDR3 DNA reads TGTGCCAGCAGTGACTCAGGGTTCGAGCAGTACTTC.

The rearrangement joins TRBV29-1 to TRBJ2-7, with unresolved D. The V and J ends lost 2 bases and 0 bases respectively, with 14 bases between them. Looked up from germline, CDR1 is SQVTM and CDR2 is ANQGSEA. This CDR3 has 15 amino acids. CDR3 coding DNA: TGCAGCGTTGAATTCTCGGGCGTTAGCTCCTACGAGCAGTACTTC. Its translation: CSVEFSGVSSYEQYF.

This clone came up a few times. The rearrangement uses TRBV30 and TRBJ1-3; D is unresolved. CDR3 length: 17 amino acids. V gave up 0 bases and J gave up 0 bases, with 15 bases separating them. Per germline, CDR1 GTSNPN and CDR2 SVGIG (reference sequence). CDR3 nucleotides: TGTGCCTGGAGTGTAAATATTGGGGTGAGCTCTGGAAACACCATATATTTT. Translated: CAWSVNIGVSSGNTIYF.

This clone was recorded a few times. The chain links TRBV28 to TRBJ1-2; no reliable D call. The CDR3 is 12 amino acids. V was trimmed by 7 bases and J by 0 bases, leaving 6 bases between them. Per germline, CDR1 MDHEN and CDR2 SYDVKM. The CDR3 is CASMKSNYGYTF. The CDR3 DNA reads as TGTGCCAGCATGAAATCTAACTATGGCTACACCTTC.

This clone has a handful of counts. The rearrangement uses TRBV29-1 and TRBJ2-5; D ambiguous. CDR1 is SQVTM, CDR2 ANQGSEA, per germline. The CDR3 spans 11 residues. Between the trimmed V and J ends, which lost 3 bases and 8 bases, there was a span of 10 bases. Written as DNA, the CDR3 is TGCAGCGTTGACCGAGCCAACACCCAGTACTTC. This encodes CSVDRANTQYF. Complete variable domain (other parts from reference TRBV29-1 and TRBJ2-5): SAVISQKPSRDICQRGTSLTIQCQVDSQVTMMFWYRQQPGQSLTLIATANQGSEATYESGFVIDKFPISRPNLTFSTLTVSNMSPEDSSIYLCSVDRANTQYFGPGTRLLVL.

The J gene is TRBJ1-2, the V gene TRBV7-6; 9 nucleotides match TRBD1. J was trimmed by 0 bases and V by 5 bases; bases with no gene match: 10. Germline CDR1 and CDR2: SGHVS and FNYEAQ. The CDR3 is 17 amino acids. CDR3 sequence: CASSRFPGQGANYGYTF. CDR3 coding DNA: TGTGCCAGCAGCCGATTCCCGGGACAGGGCGCTAACTATGGCTACACCTTC.

This clone was counted between two and nine times. The CDR3 DNA reads as TGCGCCAGCAGCCCTTCCCCTCGCGGGGGGATAGAATCCTACGAGCAGTACTTC. As protein: CASSPSPRGGIESYEQYF. The genes are TRBV5-1 and TRBJ2-7; 8 bases agree with TRBD2. The CDR3 loop spans 18 amino acids. Looked up from germline, CDR1 is SGHRS and CDR2 is YFSETQ. The V and J ends lost 4 bases and 1 base, in that order; junction bases with no gene match: 16.

J is TRBJ2-4 and V is TRBV28; 7 bases align to TRBD2. V was pared by 6 bases and J by 8 bases, with 7 bases of the junction left unmatched. Germline CDR1 is MDHEN and CDR2 is SYDVKM. There are 13 residues in the CDR3. In nucleotides, the CDR3 is TGTGCCAGCAGGGGGGGGAGCCCCGACATTCAGTACTTC. Amino acid sequence: CASRGGSPDIQYF.

The chain is built from TRBV28 and TRBJ2-1; D is possibly TRBD2 (6 bases). The CDR3 loop spans 12 amino acids. CDR1 MDHEN and CDR2 SYDVKM come from the germline V gene. Between the trimmed V and J ends, which lost 2 bases and 7 bases, there was a span of 6 bases. The CDR3 spells CASSLAGNEQFF. CDR3 coding DNA: TGTGCCAGCAGTTTAGCGGGGAATGAGCAGTTCTTC.

The V gene is TRBV7-3, the J gene TRBJ1-1; D call uncertain. Trimming took 0 bases from V and 1 from J, leaving 9 bases between them. CDR3 length equals 15 residues. CDR1 SGHTA and CDR2 FQGTGA come from the germline V gene. This CDR3 is CASSLTGSPNTEAFF. The CDR3, as DNA: TGTGCCAGCAGCTTAACAGGCTCCCCGAACACTGAAGCTTTCTTT.

This clone has only a few counts. V is TRBV5-1 and J is TRBJ1-2; no clear D gene. V lost 2 bases and J lost 5, with 13 bases in between. CDR1 and CDR2 from the germline V gene are SGHRS and YFSETQ. The CDR3 sequence is 14 residues long. The CDR3 DNA reads TGCGCCAGCAGCTTCGAGGGAACGCCGTATGGCTACACCTTC. It is translated as CASSFEGTPYGYTF.

This clone has more than one count but fewer than ten. The rearrangement uses TRBV5-4 and TRBJ2-7, with D perhaps given as TRBD1 or TRBD2 (5 bases each). V was shortened by 0 bases and J by 7 bases, with 14 bases between the two germline ends. This CDR3 contains 14 residues. Germline V gene lookup returns CDR1 SGHNT and CDR2 YYREEE (reference sequence). CDR3 loop: CASSLGQGVGEQYF. CDR3 nucleotide sequence: TGTGCCAGCAGCTTGGGGCAGGGAGTAGGGGAGCAGTACTTC.

This chain links TRBV15 with TRBJ2-7; TRBD1 matches 7 bases. CDR3 length: 14 amino acids. The V gene end was trimmed by 1 base and the J gene end by 4 bases; junction bases not matched to a gene: 4. From germline, CDR1 is LNHNV and CDR2 YYDKDF (reference sequence). This CDR3 reads CATSRGQGAYEQYF. DNA of the CDR3: TGTGCCACCAGCAGAGGACAGGGAGCGTACGAGCAGTACTTC.

The chain has TRBV10-3 and TRBJ2-7; a weak D match, TRBD2 (6 bases). Germline loops: CDR1 ENHRY, CDR2 SYGVKD. The germline V and J ends were trimmed by 2 bases and 5 bases, with 10 bases remaining between them. The CDR3 contains 13 residues. CDR3 nucleotide sequence: TGTGCCATCAGTGAGCTGGGAGGCAACGAGCAGTACTTC. Translation gives CAISELGGNEQYF.

The CDR3 DNA reads as TGTGCCAGCAGCTTGCCCACAGGGGGGGTCTATGGCTACACCTTC. This encodes CASSLPTGGVYGYTF. J is TRBJ1-2 and V is TRBV5-6; TRBD1 agrees at 8 bases. CDR3 length equals 15 residues. With V trimmed by 1 base and J by 4 bases, 6 bases remained unmatched. Germline V gives CDR1 SGHDT, CDR2 YYEEEE.

V gene TRBV14 combines with J gene TRBJ2-1, with TRBD2 matching 11 bases. V was pared by 5 bases and J by 3 bases, with 9 bases of the junction left unmatched. CDR1 and CDR2 (germline): SGHDN, FVKESK. The CDR3 is 17 amino acids. The CDR3 coding sequence is TGTGCCAGCAGCTCCCGAAAACTAGCGGGAGTCTACAATGAGCAGTTCTTC. Translating gives CASSSRKLAGVYNEQFF.

The J gene is TRBJ2-7, the V gene TRBV6-5; possible D gene TRBD2, 6 bases. This CDR3 is built from 14 residues. With 1 base removed from V and 6 bases from J, the gap between germline ends came to 13 bases. Germline V CDR1 and CDR2: MNHEY, SVGAGI. CDR3 loop: CASSYFGRDFEQYF. CDR3 nucleotides: TGTGCCAGCAGTTACTTCGGCAGGGACTTCGAGCAGTACTTC.

This clone was counted only a few times. CDR3 protein: CASSPLPQRPGANVLTF. The CDR3 nucleotides are TGTGCCAGCTCACCACTACCTCAGAGGCCTGGGGCCAACGTCCTGACTTTC. The chain has TRBV18 and TRBJ2-6; D remains unclear. CDR3 size: 17 residues. Germline V gene data show CDR1 as KGHSH and CDR2 as LQKENI. V lost 1 base to trimming and J lost 2 bases, with 12 bases between them.